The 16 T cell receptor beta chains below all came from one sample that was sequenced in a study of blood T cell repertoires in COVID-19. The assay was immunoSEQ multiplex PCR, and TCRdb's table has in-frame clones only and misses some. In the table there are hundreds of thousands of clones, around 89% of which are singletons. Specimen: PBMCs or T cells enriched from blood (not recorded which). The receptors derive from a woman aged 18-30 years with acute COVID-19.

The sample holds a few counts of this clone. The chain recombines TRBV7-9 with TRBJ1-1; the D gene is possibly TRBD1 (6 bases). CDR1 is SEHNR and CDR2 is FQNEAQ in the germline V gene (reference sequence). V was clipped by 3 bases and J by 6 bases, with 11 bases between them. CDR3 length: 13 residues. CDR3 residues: CASSFGGGPEAFF. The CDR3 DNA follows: TGTGCCAGCAGCTTCGGGGGGGGCCCTGAAGCTTTCTTT.

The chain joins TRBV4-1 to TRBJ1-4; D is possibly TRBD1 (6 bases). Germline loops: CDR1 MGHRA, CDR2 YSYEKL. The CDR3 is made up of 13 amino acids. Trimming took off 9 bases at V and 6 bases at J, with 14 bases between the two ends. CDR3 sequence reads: CASRQAGDEKLFF. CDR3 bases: TGCGCCAGTAGACAGGCGGGAGATGAAAAACTGTTTTTT.

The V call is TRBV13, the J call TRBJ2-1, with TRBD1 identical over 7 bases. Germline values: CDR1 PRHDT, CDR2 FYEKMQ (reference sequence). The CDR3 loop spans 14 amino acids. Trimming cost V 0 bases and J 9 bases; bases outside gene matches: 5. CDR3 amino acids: CASSLGQGVGEQFF. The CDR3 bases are TGTGCCAGCAGCTTAGGGCAGGGGGTAGGTGAGCAGTTCTTC.

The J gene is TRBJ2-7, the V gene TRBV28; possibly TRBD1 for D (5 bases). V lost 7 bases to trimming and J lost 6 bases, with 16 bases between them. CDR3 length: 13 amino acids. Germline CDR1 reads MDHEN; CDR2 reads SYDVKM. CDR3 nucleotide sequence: TGTGCCAGCACCCCCAGGGTTGTCTCCGAGCAGTACTTC. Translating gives CASTPRVVSEQYF.

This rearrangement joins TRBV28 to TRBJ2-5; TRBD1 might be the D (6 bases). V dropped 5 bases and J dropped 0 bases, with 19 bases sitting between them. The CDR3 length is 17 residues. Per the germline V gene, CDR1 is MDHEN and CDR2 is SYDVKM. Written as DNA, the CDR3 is TGTGCCAGCAGTACGGACAGCCACCTCGGGTACCAAGAGACCCAGTACTTC. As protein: CASSTDSHLGYQETQYF.

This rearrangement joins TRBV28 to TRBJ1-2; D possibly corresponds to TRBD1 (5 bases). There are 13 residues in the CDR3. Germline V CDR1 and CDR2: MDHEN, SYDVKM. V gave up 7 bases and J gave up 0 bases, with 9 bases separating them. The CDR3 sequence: CASIGQANYGYTF. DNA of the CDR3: TGTGCCAGCATAGGACAAGCTAACTATGGCTACACCTTC.

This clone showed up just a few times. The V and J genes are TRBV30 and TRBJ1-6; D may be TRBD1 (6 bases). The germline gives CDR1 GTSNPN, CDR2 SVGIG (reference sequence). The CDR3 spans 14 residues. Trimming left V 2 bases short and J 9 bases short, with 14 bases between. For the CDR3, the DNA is TGTGCCTGGAGTAGAGGGCAGGGGCCTTCACCCCTCCACTTT. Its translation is CAWSRGQGPSPLHF. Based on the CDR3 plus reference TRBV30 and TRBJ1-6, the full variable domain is SQTIHQWPATLVQPVGSPLSLECTVEGTSNPNLYWYRQAAGRGLQLLFYSVGIGQISSEVPQNLSASRPQDRQFILSSKKLLLSDSGFYLCAWSRGQGPSPLHFGNGTRLTVT.

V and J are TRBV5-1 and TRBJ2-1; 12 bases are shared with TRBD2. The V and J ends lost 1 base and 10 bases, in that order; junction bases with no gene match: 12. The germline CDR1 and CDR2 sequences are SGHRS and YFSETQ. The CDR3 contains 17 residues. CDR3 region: CASSLRGLAGGPGEQFF. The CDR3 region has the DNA TGCGCCAGCAGCTTGCGAGGGCTAGCGGGAGGGCCTGGCGAGCAGTTCTTC. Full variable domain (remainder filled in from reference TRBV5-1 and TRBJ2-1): KAGVTQTPRYLIKTRGQQVTLSCSPISGHRSVSWYQQTPGQGLQFLFEYFSETQRNKGNFPGRFSGRQFSNSRSEMNVSTLELGDSALYLCASSLRGLAGGPGEQFFGPGTRLTVL.

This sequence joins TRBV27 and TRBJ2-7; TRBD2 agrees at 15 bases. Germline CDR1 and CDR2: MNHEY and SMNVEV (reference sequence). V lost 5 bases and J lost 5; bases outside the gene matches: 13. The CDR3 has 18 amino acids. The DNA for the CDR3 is TGTGCCAGCAGTACCGGACTAGCGGGAGGGCCGCAGAAAAACGAGCAGTACTTC. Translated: CASSTGLAGGPQKNEQYF.

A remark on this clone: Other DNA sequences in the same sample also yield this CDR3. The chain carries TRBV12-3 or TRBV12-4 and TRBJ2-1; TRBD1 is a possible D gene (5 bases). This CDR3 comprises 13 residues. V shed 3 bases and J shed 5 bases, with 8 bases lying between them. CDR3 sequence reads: CASSLAGNNEQFF. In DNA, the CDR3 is TGTGCCAGCAGTTTGGCAGGGAACAATGAGCAGTTCTTC.

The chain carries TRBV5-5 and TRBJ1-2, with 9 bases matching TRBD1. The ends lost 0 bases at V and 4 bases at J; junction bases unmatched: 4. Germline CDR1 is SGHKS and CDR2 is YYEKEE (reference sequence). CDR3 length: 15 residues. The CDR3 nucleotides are TGTGCCAGCAGCTTGGGGGGACAGGGAGGCTATGGCTACACCTTC. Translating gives CASSLGGQGGYGYTF.

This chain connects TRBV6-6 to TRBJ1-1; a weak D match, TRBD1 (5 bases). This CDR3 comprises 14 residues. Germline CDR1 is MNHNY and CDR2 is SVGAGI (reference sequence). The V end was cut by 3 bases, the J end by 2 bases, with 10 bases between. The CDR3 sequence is CASSYDSGNTEAFF. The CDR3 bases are TGTGCCAGCAGTTATGACAGTGGAAACACTGAAGCTTTCTTT.

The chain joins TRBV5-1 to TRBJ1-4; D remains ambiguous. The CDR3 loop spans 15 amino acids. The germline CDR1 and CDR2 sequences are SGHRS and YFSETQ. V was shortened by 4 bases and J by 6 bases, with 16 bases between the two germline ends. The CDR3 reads CASSPGTVRDEKLFF. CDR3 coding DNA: TGCGCCAGCAGCCCCGGTACGGTGAGGGATGAAAAACTGTTTTTT.

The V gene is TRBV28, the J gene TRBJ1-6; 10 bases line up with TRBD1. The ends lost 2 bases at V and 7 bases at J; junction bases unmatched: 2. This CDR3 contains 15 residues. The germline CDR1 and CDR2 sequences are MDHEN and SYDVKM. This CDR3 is CASSLPTGGNSPLHF. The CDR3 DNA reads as TGTGCCAGCAGTTTACCGACAGGGGGCAATTCACCCCTCCACTTT.

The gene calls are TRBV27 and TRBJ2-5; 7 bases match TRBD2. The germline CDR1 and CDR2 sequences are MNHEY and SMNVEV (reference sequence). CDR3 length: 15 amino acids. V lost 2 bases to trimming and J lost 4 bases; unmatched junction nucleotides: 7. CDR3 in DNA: TGTGCCAGCAGTTTACTGGCGGGAGTGCGAGAGACCCAGTACTTC. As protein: CASSLLAGVRETQYF.

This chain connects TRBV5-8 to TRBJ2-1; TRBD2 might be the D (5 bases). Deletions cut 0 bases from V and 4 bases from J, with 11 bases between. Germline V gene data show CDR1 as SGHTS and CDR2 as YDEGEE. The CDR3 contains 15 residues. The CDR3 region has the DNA TGTGCCAGCAGCTTGGGCGGACTCGTGTACAATGAGCAGTTCTTC. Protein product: CASSLGGLVYNEQFF.